This TCR beta chain was sequenced for a study of cytomegalovirus exposure and HLA in healthy donors. Study outcomes and limitations: CMV serostatus was the sole immune exposure data available. HLA restriction was apparent for most CMV-associated TCR beta chains in a later analysis.

Trimming pared 7 bases from V and 0 bases from J, leaving 21 bases between. CDR3 length: 17 amino acids. Germline CDR1 MNHEY, CDR2 SMNVEV (reference sequence). As to this clone: Its antigen is not known.

In the PCR, 60 Vbeta and 13 Jbeta primers were used. Sequencing was performed with immunoSEQ multiplex PCR; in TCRdb, only in-frame clones are kept and a portion is missing. The sample has about 170,000 clones; around 80% are singletons. The V and J genes are TRBV27 and TRBJ2-5; D perhaps matches TRBD2 (5 bases). The specimen was PBMCs. The origin of this receptor is a woman between 50 and 59 years old in good health and CMV-seropositive. The CDR3 bases are TGTGCCAGCACCATTCCCCCGGCCGGGAAACACCAAGAGACCCAGTACTTC. Translating gives CASTIPPAGKHQETQYF.